This T cell receptor beta chain appears in the sequencing data of a study of shared clonotypes between healthy human individuals. Profiled with immunoSEQ multiplex PCR; TCRdb holds only in-frame clones, not every one. There are under 1,100,000 clones in the sample; 75% to 80% occur only once, and 0.55% to 0.7% lies in the top ten. From germline, CDR1 is LGHNA and CDR2 YSLEER. The germline V and J ends were trimmed by 4 bases and 10 bases, with 17 bases remaining between them. This CDR3 contains 14 residues. CD45RA-negative memory and CD45RA+ naive subsets were split from the CD4+ cells. This clonotype was sampled from a man aged 18 to 30 in good health. Some clones in this sample may be carry-over from other donors' samples. The sample was memory CD4+ T cells from PBMCs. Subset: CD45RA-negative fraction. The chain combines TRBV4-3 with TRBJ2-1; possible D gene TRBD2, 6 bases. CDR3 sequence: CASSPSGERGEQFF. CDR3 nucleotides: TGCGCCAGCAGCCCATCCGGGGAACGGGGGGAGCAGTTCTTC.